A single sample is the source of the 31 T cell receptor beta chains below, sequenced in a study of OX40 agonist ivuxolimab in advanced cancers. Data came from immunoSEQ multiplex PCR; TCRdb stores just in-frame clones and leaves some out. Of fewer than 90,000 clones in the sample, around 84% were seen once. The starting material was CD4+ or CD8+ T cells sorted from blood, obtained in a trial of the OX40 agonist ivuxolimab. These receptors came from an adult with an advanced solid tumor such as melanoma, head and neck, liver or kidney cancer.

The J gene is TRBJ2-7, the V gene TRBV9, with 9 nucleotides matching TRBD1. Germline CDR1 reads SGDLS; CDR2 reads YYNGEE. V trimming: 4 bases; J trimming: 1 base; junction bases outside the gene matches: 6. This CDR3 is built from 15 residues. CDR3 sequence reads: CASSLEGTGSYEQYF. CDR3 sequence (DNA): TGTGCCAGCAGCCTCGAGGGGACAGGGTCCTACGAGCAGTACTTC.

Written as DNA, the CDR3 is TGTGCCAGCAGCTTAGCCTCCACAGATACGCAGTATTTT. Protein: CASSLASTDTQYF. This rearrangement joins TRBV7-8 to TRBJ2-3; D not certain. Germline loops: CDR1 SGHVS, CDR2 FQNEAQ. The V end was cut by 0 bases, the J end by 2 bases, with 3 bases between. This CDR3 has 13 residues. Full variable domain (outside the CDR3, taken from reference TRBV7-8 and TRBJ2-3): GAGVSQSPRYKVAKRGQDVALRCDPISGHVSLFWYQQALGQGPEFLTYFQNEAQLDKSGLPSDRFFAERPEGSVSTLKIQRTQQEDSAVYLCASSLASTDTQYFGPGTRLTVL.

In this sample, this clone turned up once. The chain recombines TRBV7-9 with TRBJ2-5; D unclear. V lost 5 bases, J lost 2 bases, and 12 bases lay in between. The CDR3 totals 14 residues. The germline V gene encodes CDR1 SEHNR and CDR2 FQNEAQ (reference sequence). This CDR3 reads CASSRATSQETQYF. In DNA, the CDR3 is TGTGCCAGCAGCCGAGCGACAAGTCAAGAGACCCAGTACTTC.

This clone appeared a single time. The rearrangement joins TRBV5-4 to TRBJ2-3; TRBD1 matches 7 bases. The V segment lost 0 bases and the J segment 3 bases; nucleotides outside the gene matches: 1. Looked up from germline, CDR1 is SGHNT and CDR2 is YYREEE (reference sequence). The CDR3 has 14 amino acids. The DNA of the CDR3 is TGTGCCAGCAGCTTGGACAGGGGAACAGATACGCAGTATTTT. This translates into CASSLDRGTDTQYF.

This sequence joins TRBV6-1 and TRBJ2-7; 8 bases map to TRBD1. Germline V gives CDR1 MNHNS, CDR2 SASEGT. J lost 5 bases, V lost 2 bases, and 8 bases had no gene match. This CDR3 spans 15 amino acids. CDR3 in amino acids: CASSEWTGSSNEQYV. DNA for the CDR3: TGTGCCAGCAGTGAATGGACAGGGTCTTCCAACGAGCAGTACGTC.

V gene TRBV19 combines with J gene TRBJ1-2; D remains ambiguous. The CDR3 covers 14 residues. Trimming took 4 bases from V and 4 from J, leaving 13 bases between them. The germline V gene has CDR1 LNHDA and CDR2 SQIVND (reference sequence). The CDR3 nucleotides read TGTGCCAGTAGTAGTCAAGGGTCGTCCTATGGCTACACCTTC. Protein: CASSSQGSSYGYTF.

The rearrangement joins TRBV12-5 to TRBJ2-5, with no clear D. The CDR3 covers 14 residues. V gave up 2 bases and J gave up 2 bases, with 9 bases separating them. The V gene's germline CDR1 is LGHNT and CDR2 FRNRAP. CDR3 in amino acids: CASGLLSAQETQYF. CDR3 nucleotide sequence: TGTGCTAGTGGTTTGTTGTCGGCGCAAGAGACCCAGTACTTC. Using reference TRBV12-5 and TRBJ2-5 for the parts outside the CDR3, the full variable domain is DARVTQTPRHKVTEMGQEVTMRCQPILGHNTVFWYRQTMMQGLELLAYFRNRAPLDDSGMPKDRFSAEMPDATLATLKIQPSEPRDSAVYFCASGLLSAQETQYFGPGTRLLVL.

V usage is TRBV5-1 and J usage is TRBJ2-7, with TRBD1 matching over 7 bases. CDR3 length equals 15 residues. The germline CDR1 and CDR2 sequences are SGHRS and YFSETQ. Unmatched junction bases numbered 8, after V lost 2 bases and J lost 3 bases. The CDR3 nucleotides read TGCGCCAGCAGCTTTTCCTCCGGGACAGACTACGAGCAGTACTTC. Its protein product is CASSFSSGTDYEQYF.

CDR3 DNA: TGTGCCAGTAGTGGCGGGGGTGCATCCACAGATACGCAGTATTTT. Amino acids: CASSGGGASTDTQYF. The genes are TRBV19 and TRBJ2-3; the match to TRBD2 covers 7 bases. The germline gives CDR1 LNHDA, CDR2 SQIVND (reference sequence). The CDR3 consists of 15 residues. Trimming removed 5 bases from V and 2 bases from J; junction bases left unmatched: 7.

The CDR3 DNA reads TGCAGCGTCTGGGCACAAGAGACCCAGTACTTC. Its translation is CSVWAQETQYF. The rearrangement joins TRBV29-1 to TRBJ2-5, with D unresolved. Trimming left V 6 bases short and J 2 bases short, with 7 bases between. From germline, CDR1 is SQVTM and CDR2 ANQGSEA. This CDR3 has 11 amino acids.

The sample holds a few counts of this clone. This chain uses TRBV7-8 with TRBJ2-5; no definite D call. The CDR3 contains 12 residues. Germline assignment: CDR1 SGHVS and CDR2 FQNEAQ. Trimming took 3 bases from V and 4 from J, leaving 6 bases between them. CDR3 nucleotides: TGTGCCAGCAGCTTTCTCGGAGAGACCCAGTACTTC. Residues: CASSFLGETQYF.

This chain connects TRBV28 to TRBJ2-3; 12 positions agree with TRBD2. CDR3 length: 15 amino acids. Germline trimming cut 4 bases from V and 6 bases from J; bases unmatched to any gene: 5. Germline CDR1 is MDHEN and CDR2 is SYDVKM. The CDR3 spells CASSSSGGAGDTQYF. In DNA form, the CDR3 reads TGTGCCAGCAGTTCTAGCGGGGGGGCAGGGGATACGCAGTATTTT.

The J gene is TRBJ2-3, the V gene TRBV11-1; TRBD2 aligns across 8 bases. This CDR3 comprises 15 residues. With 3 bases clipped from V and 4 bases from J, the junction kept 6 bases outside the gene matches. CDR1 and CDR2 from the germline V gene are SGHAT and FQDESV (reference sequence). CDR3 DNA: TGTGCCAGCAGCTTTACTAGCGGCCCCCCAGATACGCAGTATTTT. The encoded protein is CASSFTSGPPDTQYF.

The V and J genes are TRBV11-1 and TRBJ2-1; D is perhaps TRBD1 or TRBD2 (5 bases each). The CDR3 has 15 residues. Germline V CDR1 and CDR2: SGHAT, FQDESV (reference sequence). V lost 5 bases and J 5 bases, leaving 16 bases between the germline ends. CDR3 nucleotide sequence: TGTGCCAGCAGCATGGACGGTCGAGGGGACAATGAGCAGTTCTTC. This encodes CASSMDGRGDNEQFF.

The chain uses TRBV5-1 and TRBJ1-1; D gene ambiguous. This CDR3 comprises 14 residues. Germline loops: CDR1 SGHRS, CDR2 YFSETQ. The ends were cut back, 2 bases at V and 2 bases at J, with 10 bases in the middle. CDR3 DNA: TGCGCCAGCAGCTTCCTGCGGGGTAACACTGAAGCTTTCTTT. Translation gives CASSFLRGNTEAFF.

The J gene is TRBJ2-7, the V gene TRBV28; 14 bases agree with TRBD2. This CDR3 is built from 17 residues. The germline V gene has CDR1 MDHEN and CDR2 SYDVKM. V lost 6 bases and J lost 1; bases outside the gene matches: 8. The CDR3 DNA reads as TGTGCCAGCAGGCCTGGACTAGCGGGGGGCCAATCCTACGAGCAGTACTTC. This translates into CASRPGLAGGQSYEQYF.

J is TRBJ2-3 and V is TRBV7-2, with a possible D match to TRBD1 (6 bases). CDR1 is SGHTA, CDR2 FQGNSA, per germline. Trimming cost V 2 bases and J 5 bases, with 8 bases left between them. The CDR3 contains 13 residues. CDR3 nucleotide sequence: TGTGCCAGCAGCTTAAACAGGGAAGATACGCAGTATTTT. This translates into CASSLNREDTQYF.

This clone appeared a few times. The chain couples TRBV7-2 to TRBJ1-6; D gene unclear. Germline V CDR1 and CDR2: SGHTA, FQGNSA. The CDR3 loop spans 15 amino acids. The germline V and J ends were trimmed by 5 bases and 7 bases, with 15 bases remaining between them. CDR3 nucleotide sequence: TGTGCCAGCAGCCCGACGGGCGGGGAGAATTCACCCCTCCACTTT. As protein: CASSPTGGENSPLHF.

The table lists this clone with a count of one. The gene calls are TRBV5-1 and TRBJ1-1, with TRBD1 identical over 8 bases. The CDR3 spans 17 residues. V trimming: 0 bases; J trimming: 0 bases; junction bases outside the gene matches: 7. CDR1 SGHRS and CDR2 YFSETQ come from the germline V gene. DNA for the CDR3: TGCGCCAGCAGCTTGGGCGGTACAGGGGGAATGAACACTGAAGCTTTCTTT. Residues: CASSLGGTGGMNTEAFF. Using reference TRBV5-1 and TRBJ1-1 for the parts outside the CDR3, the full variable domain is KAGVTQTPRYLIKTRGQQVTLSCSPISGHRSVSWYQQTPGQGLQFLFEYFSETQRNKGNFPGRFSGRQFSNSRSEMNVSTLELGDSALYLCASSLGGTGGMNTEAFFGQGTRLTVV.

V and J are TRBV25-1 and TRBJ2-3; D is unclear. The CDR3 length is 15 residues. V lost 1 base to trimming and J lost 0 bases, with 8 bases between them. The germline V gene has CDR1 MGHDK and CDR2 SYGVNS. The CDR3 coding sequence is TGTGCCAGCAGTGAATTAGGCAGAAGCACAGATACGCAGTATTTT. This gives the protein CASSELGRSTDTQYF.

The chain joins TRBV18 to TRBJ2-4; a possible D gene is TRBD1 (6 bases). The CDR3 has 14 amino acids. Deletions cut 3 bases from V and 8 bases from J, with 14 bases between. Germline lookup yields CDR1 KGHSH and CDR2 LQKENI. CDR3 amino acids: CASSPPDSRDIQYF. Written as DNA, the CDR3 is TGTGCCAGCTCACCTCCGGACAGCCGGGACATTCAGTACTTC.

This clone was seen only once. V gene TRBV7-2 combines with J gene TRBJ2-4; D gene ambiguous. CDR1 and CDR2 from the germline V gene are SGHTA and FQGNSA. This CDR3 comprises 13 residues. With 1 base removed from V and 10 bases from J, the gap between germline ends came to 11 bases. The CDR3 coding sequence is TGTGCCAGCAGCTTAGGTTCTGGTTTGATTCAGTACTTC. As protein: CASSLGSGLIQYF.

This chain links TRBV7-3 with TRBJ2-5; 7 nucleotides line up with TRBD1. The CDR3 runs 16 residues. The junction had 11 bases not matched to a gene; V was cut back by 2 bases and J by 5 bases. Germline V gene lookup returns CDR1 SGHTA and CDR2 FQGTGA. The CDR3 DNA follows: TGTGCCAGCAGCTTAGGGGGCGACAGGGCCCCGGAGACCCAGTACTTC. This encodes CASSLGGDRAPETQYF.

CDR3 loop: CASSVWTSGNTGELFF. The CDR3 DNA is TGTGCCAGCAGCGTGTGGACTAGCGGTAACACCGGGGAGCTGTTTTTT. The V call is TRBV9, the J call TRBJ2-2; 10 bases match TRBD2. V was pared by 2 bases and J by 2 bases, with 3 bases of the junction left unmatched. The germline gives CDR1 SGDLS, CDR2 YYNGEE. CDR3 length: 16 amino acids.

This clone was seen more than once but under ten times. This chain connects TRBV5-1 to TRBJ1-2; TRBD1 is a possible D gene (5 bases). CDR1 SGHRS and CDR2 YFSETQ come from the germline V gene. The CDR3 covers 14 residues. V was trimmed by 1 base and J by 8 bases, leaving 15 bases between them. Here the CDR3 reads CASSLSTQGGGYTF. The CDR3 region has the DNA TGCGCCAGCAGCTTGTCGACGCAGGGAGGCGGCTACACCTTC.

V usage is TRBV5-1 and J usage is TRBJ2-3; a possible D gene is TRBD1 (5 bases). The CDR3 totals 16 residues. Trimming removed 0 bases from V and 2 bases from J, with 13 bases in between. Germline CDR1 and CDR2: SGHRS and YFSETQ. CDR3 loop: CASSLAARAPTDTQYF. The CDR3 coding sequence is TGCGCCAGCAGCTTGGCGGCCAGGGCCCCCACAGATACGCAGTATTTT.

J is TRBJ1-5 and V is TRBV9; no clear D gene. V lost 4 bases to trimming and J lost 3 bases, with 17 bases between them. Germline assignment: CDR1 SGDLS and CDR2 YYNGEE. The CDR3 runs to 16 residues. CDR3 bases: TGTGCCAGCAGCCCTGAAGCCGGGAGCAACAATCAGCCCCAGCATTTT. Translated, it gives CASSPEAGSNNQPQHF.

The DNA of the CDR3 is TGTGCCAGCAGGGGAGAGGGACAGTACACAGATACGCAGTATTTT. As protein: CASRGEGQYTDTQYF. The J gene is TRBJ2-3, the V gene TRBV6-1, with 7 bases that match TRBD1. CDR3 size: 15 residues. Germline-derived CDR1 and CDR2 are MNHNS and SASEGT. The junction had 8 bases not matched to a gene; V was cut back by 6 bases and J by 2 bases.

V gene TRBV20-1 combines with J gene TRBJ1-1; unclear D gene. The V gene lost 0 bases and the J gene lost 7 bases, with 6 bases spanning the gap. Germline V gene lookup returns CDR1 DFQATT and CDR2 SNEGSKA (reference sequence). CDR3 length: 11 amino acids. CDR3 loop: CSAREGFEAFF. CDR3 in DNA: TGCAGTGCTAGAGAGGGATTTGAAGCTTTCTTT.

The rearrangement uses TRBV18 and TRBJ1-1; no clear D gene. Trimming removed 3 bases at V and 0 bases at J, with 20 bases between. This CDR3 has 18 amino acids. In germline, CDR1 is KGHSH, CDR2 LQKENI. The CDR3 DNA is TGTGCCAGCTCACCTAACCCAAATTCACCTGTCATGAACACTGAAGCTTTCTTT. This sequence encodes CASSPNPNSPVMNTEAFF.

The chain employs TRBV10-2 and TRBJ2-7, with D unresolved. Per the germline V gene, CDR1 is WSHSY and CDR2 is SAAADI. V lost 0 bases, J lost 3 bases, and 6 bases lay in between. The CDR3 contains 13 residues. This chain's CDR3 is CASSESPDYEQYV. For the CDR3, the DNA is TGCGCCAGCAGTGAGTCTCCAGACTACGAGCAGTACGTC.